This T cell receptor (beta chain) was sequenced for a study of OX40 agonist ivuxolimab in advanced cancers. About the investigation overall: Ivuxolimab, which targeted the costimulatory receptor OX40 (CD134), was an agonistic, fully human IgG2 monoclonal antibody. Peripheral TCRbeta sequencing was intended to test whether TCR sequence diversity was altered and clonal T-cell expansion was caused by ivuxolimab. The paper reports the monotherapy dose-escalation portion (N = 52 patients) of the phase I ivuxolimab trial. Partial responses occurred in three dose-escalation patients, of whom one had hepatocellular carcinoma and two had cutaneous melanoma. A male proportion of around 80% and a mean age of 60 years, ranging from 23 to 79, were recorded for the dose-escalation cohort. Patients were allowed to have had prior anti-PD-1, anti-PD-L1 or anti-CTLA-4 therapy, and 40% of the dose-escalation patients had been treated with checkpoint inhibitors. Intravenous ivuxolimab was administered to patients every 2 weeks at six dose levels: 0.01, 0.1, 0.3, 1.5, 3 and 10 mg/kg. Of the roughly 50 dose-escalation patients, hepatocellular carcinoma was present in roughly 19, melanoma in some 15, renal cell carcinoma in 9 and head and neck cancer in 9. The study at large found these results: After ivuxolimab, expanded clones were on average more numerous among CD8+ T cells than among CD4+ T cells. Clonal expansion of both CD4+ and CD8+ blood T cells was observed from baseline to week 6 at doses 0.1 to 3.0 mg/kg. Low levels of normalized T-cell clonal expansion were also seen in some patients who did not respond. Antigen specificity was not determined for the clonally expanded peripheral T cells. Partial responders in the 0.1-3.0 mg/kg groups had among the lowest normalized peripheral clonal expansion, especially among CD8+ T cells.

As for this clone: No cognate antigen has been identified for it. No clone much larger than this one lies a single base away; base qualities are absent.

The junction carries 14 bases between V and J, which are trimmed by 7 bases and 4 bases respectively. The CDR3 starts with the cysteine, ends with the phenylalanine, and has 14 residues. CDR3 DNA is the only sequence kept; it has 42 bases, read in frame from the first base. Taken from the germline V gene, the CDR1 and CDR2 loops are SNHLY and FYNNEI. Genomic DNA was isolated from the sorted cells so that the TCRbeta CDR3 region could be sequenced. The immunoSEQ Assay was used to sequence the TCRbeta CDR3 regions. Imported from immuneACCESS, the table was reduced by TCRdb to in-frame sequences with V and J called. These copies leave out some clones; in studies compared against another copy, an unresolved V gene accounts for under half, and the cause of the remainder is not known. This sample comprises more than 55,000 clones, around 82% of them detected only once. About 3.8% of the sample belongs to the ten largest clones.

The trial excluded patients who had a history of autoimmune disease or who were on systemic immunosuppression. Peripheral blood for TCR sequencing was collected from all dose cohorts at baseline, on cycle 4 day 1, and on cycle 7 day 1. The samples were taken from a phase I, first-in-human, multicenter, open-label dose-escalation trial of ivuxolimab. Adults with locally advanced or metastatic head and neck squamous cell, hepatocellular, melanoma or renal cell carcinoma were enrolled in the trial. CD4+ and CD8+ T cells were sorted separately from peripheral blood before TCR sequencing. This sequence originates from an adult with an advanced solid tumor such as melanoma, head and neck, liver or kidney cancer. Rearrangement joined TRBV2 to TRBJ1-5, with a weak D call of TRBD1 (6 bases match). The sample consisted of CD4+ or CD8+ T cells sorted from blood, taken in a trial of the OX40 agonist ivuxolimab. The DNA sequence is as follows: TGTGCCAGCAATCAATACAGGGATAATCAGCCCCAGCATTTT. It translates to CASNQYRDNQPQHF.